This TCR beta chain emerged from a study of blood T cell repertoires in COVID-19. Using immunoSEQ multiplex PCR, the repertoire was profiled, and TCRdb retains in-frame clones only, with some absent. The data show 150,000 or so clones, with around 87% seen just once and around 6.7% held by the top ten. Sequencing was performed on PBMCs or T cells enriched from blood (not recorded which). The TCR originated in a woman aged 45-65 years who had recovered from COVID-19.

CDR3 bases: TGCGCCAGCAGCCAAGATAGGCTAGCGGGGGAGCAGTTCTTC. As protein: CASSQDRLAGEQFF. V and J are TRBV4-1 and TRBJ2-1; 9 nucleotides align to TRBD2. Germline V gives CDR1 MGHRA, CDR2 YSYEKL. Trimming cost V 0 bases and J 10 bases; bases outside gene matches: 4. CDR3 length: 14 amino acids.